Each of the 30 T cell receptor beta chains below was sequenced from the same sample in a study of shared clonotypes between healthy human individuals. Sequencing used immunoSEQ multiplex PCR; TCRdb keeps in-frame clones, though not all of them. The data hold 520,000 or so clones, with more than 65% observed a single time. Sequenced material: PBMCs. The receptors derive from a woman in her 40s in good health. Some clones in this sample may be carry-over from other donors' samples.

Remarks on this clone: A single base separates this from a much larger clone, so it may be a read error. The rearrangement joins TRBV7-9 to TRBJ2-1, with 14 positions matching TRBD2. The CDR3 is 15 amino acids. V was clipped by 5 bases and J by 12 bases; unmatched bases: 9. From germline, CDR1 is SEHNR and CDR2 FQNEAQ (reference sequence). The CDR3, as DNA: TGTGCCAGCAGCCGCGGGACTAGCGGGAGCGATGGGCAGTTCTTC. Translating gives CASSRGTSGSDGQFF.

This clone appeared a single time. V gene TRBV30 combines with J gene TRBJ2-4, with D perhaps assigned TRBD1 or TRBD2 (5 bases each). CDR1 is GTSNPN and CDR2 is SVGIG in the germline V gene (reference sequence). This CDR3 comprises 15 residues. Trimming took 8 bases from V and 14 from J, leaving 31 bases between them. CDR3 in DNA: TGTGCCCTCCACACCCAGGGACCCCGGGTCCGAAAAAAGTACTTC. It translates to CALHTQGPRVRKKYF.

This chain links TRBV9 with TRBJ2-7; no definite D call. Trimming shortened V by 0 bases and J by 6 bases, and 10 bases separated the two germline ends. Per the germline V gene, CDR1 is SGDLS and CDR2 is YYNGEE. The CDR3 runs 13 residues. The CDR3 nucleotides read TGTGCCAGCAGCGTAGATCCCCCTGGCGAGCAGTACTTC. It encodes CASSVDPPGEQYF.

This sequence joins TRBV28 and TRBJ2-7; D is undetermined. Trimming cost V 5 bases and J 1 base, with 15 bases left between them. Germline V lookup: CDR1 MDHEN, CDR2 SYDVKM. CDR3 length: 15 amino acids. CDR3 in amino acids: CASSPPLVSSYEQYF. The CDR3 DNA sequence: TGTGCCAGCAGTCCTCCCTTAGTTTCATCCTACGAGCAGTACTTC.

The chain recombines TRBV10-2 with TRBJ2-3; the match to TRBD1 covers 7 bases. Germline loops: CDR1 WSHSY, CDR2 SAAADI. The ends lost 1 base at V and 0 bases at J; junction bases unmatched: 10. The CDR3 spans 18 residues. CDR3 bases: TGCGCCAGCAGTGAGTGGGGTGACCGGGACAGCAGCACAGATACGCAGTATTTT. Translating it yields CASSEWGDRDSSTDTQYF.

The V gene is TRBV28, the J gene TRBJ2-1; 9 bases match TRBD2. Per germline, CDR1 MDHEN and CDR2 SYDVKM. The V and J ends lost 10 bases and 2 bases, in that order; junction bases with no gene match: 6. CDR3 size: 14 residues. CDR3 sequence: CATSGRSPYNEQFF. CDR3 sequence (DNA): TGTGCCACCAGCGGGAGGTCCCCCTACAATGAGCAGTTCTTC.

The chain combines TRBV10-2 with TRBJ1-1; TRBD1 aligns across 7 bases. V lost 6 bases to trimming and J lost 5 bases; unmatched junction nucleotides: 12. The CDR3 has 15 residues. Germline CDR1 is WSHSY and CDR2 is SAAADI. CDR3 in DNA: TGCGCCAGCAGCGCGGAACGACAGGGACGGACTGAAGCTTTCTTT. Translation: CASSAERQGRTEAFF.

This chain joins TRBV20-1 and TRBJ2-1; D call uncertain. The CDR3 consists of 11 residues. Germline V gene data show CDR1 as DFQATT and CDR2 as SNEGSKA (reference sequence). With 5 bases removed from V and 5 bases from J, the gap between germline ends came to 7 bases. CDR3 bases: TGCAGTGCTCACGTAGACAATGAGCAGTTCTTC. Translation: CSAHVDNEQFF.

The gene calls are TRBV9 and TRBJ1-6; D remains unclear. Per the germline V gene, CDR1 is SGDLS and CDR2 is YYNGEE. V shed 0 bases and J shed 6 bases, with 7 bases lying between them. The CDR3 length is 14 residues. CDR3 region: CASSVGRTNSPLHF. Here the CDR3 DNA reads TGTGCCAGCAGCGTAGGACGGACTAATTCACCCCTCCACTTT.

The chain recombines TRBV29-1 with TRBJ2-7; D is ambiguous. Germline CDR1 and CDR2: SQVTM and ANQGSEA. The CDR3 loop spans 12 amino acids. Trimming shortened V by 4 bases and J by 6 bases, and 13 bases separated the two germline ends. CDR3: CSVARVRGEQYF. Written as DNA, the CDR3 is TGCAGCGTTGCTCGGGTTCGCGGCGAGCAGTACTTC.

V and J are TRBV11-2 and TRBJ2-7; the D gene is possibly TRBD2 (7 bases). V was pared by 4 bases and J by 1 base, with 26 bases between. This CDR3 comprises 19 residues. Germline V CDR1 and CDR2: SGHAT, FQNNGV. The CDR3 DNA reads TGTGCCAGCAGCTCTACAGCCCTTAGGGGGGGGACGGTATCCTACGAGCAGTACTTC. Translating it yields CASSSTALRGGTVSYEQYF.

The DNA of the CDR3 is TGCGCCAGCAGTCAATGTACAGAGGGATCAACTAATGAAAAACTGTTTTTT. Residues: CASSQCTEGSTNEKLFF. The chain couples TRBV23-1 to TRBJ1-4, with D hard to call. TRBV23-1 is an open reading frame whose function is uncertain. V lost 1 base and J 0 bases, leaving 12 bases between the germline ends. CDR3 length: 17 amino acids.

This chain links TRBV19 with TRBJ1-1; the D is unclear. Trimming removed 5 bases at V and 3 bases at J, with 13 bases between. CDR3 length: 14 amino acids. Germline-derived CDR1 and CDR2 are LNHDA and SQIVND (reference sequence). DNA of the CDR3: TGTGCCAGTAGTGGGAGGTCCCCAGACACTGAAGCTTTCTTT. It translates to CASSGRSPDTEAFF.

This rearrangement joins TRBV7-9 to TRBJ2-3; D might be TRBD1 or TRBD2, each matching 5 bases. CDR1 is SEHNR and CDR2 is FQNEAQ in the germline V gene (reference sequence). Trimming stripped 5 bases from V and 0 bases from J, with 15 bases between. The CDR3 contains 16 residues. The CDR3, as DNA: TGTGCCAGCAGCCCGACCGGGACCCTTAGCACAGATACGCAGTATTTT. It encodes CASSPTGTLSTDTQYF.

This chain connects TRBV5-8 to TRBJ1-5; tentative D call: TRBD1 (5 bases). From germline, CDR1 is SGHTS and CDR2 YDEGEE. The CDR3 is made up of 16 amino acids. V gave up 4 bases and J gave up 6 bases, with 20 bases separating them. The DNA of the CDR3 is TGTGCCAGCAGCCCCGAAGGGGTACTGGGGCGTCAGCCCCAGCATTTT. It is translated as CASSPEGVLGRQPQHF.

This CDR3 is CASSVGGNTEAFF. As DNA, the CDR3 is TGCGCCAGCAGCGTTGGGGGGAACACTGAAGCTTTCTTT. V gene TRBV5-1 combines with J gene TRBJ1-1; D is perhaps TRBD1 (5 bases). Germline assignment: CDR1 SGHRS and CDR2 YFSETQ. The CDR3 totals 13 residues. Trimming shortened V by 4 bases and J by 1 base, and 8 bases separated the two germline ends.

DNA of the CDR3: TGTGCCAGCAGCCGGCGTTCCGGGACTAGCGGGGAGACCCAGTACTTC. It yields the protein CASSRRSGTSGETQYF. This chain uses TRBV7-2 with TRBJ2-5, with 12 bases identical to TRBD2. CDR1 and CDR2 from the germline V gene are SGHTA and FQGNSA. V lost 5 bases to trimming and J lost 5 bases; unmatched junction nucleotides: 9. This CDR3 comprises 16 residues.

CDR3 coding DNA: TGCAGCGATCGTAGCGGGAGGGCCTTCGATGAGCAGTTCTTC. This codes for CSDRSGRAFDEQFF. This chain connects TRBV29-1 to TRBJ2-1; 11 nucleotides agree with TRBD2. There are 14 residues in the CDR3. Germline loops: CDR1 SQVTM, CDR2 ANQGSEA. The ends lost 7 bases at V and 8 bases at J; junction bases unmatched: 10.

This clone was seen ten or more times. The chain has TRBV19 and TRBJ1-1, with D maybe TRBD1 (6 bases). Germline CDR1 reads LNHDA; CDR2 reads SQIVND (reference sequence). The CDR3 contains 15 residues. V lost 7 bases and J lost 0, with 15 bases in between. The CDR3 DNA reads as TGTGCCAGTACCCCCCAGGGGCACTTGAACACTGAAGCTTTCTTT. The encoded protein is CASTPQGHLNTEAFF.

The J gene is TRBJ1-2, the V gene TRBV29-1; D gene unclear. This CDR3 has 10 residues. The germline V gene encodes CDR1 SQVTM and CDR2 ANQGSEA. V lost 6 bases to trimming and J lost 3 bases, with 5 bases between them. CDR3 protein: CSVDYYGYTF. The CDR3 region has the DNA TGCAGCGTAGACTACTATGGCTACACCTTC.

CDR3: CASSRGQQNQPQHF. In nucleotides, the CDR3 is TGTGCCAGCAGCCGAGGACAGCAGAATCAGCCCCAGCATTTT. The rearrangement joins TRBV6-5 to TRBJ1-5, with a weak D call TRBD1 (6 bases). The CDR3 consists of 14 residues. V lost 6 bases and J lost 4, with 13 bases in between. Germline lookup yields CDR1 MNHEY and CDR2 SVGAGI.

The J gene is TRBJ2-2, the V gene TRBV7-3; a weak D match, TRBD2 (6 bases). The V end lost 3 bases, the J end lost 6 bases, and 11 bases lay between the germline ends. The CDR3 totals 14 residues. CDR1 is SGHTA and CDR2 is FQGTGA in the germline V gene. DNA of the CDR3: TGTGCCAGCAGCTTTTCTAGCGAGGCCGGGGAGCTGTTTTTT. Protein product: CASSFSSEAGELFF.

The J gene is TRBJ1-1, the V gene TRBV19, with unresolved D. V dropped 4 bases and J dropped 0 bases, with 6 bases sitting between them. CDR1 and CDR2 from the germline V gene are LNHDA and SQIVND (reference sequence). This CDR3 spans 13 amino acids. As DNA, the CDR3 is TGTGCCAGTAGTACCTCCATGAACACTGAAGCTTTCTTT. The encoded protein is CASSTSMNTEAFF.

The chain combines TRBV9 with TRBJ1-5; weak D call: TRBD1 (6 bases). V dropped 0 bases and J dropped 7 bases, with 14 bases sitting between them. The germline CDR1 and CDR2 sequences are SGDLS and YYNGEE. This CDR3 is built from 15 residues. The CDR3 DNA is TGTGCCAGCAGCGTAGTGGGGGCTCTTTTCCAGCCCCAGCATTTT. The encoded protein is CASSVVGALFQPQHF.

This clone was seen just once. The chain is built from TRBV11-2 and TRBJ2-7, with D tentatively TRBD1 or TRBD2 (5 bases each). CDR1 and CDR2 (germline): SGHAT, FQNNGV. The CDR3 consists of 15 residues. V was trimmed by 1 base and J by 3 bases, leaving 13 bases between them. The CDR3 is CASSLGPWGNYEQYF. The CDR3 DNA reads TGTGCCAGCAGCTTAGGGCCGTGGGGGAACTACGAGCAGTACTTC.

About this clone: Other DNA sequences within the sample encode an identical CDR3. This rearrangement joins TRBV5-1 to TRBJ2-1, with a weak D call TRBD1 (5 bases). The CDR3 has 15 residues. Germline V gives CDR1 SGHRS, CDR2 YFSETQ. The germline V and J ends were trimmed by 0 bases and 1 base, with 8 bases remaining between them. CDR3 in DNA: TGCGCCAGCAGCTTGGGTCAGGGATCCTACAATGAGCAGTTCTTC. Translated: CASSLGQGSYNEQFF.

This chain uses TRBV19 with TRBJ2-5; 7 positions agree with TRBD1. V was clipped by 4 bases and J by 2 bases; unmatched bases: 7. The CDR3 totals 15 residues. Germline lookup yields CDR1 LNHDA and CDR2 SQIVND (reference sequence). DNA for the CDR3: TGTGCCAGTAGTAGGGAGACAGGGTGGCAAGAGACCCAGTACTTC. Translated: CASSRETGWQETQYF. Using reference TRBV19 and TRBJ2-5 for the parts outside the CDR3, the full variable domain is DGGITQSPKYLFRKEGQNVTLSCEQNLNHDAMYWYRQDPGQGLRLIYYSQIVNDFQKGDIAEGYSVSREKKESFPLTVTSAQKNPTAFYLCASSRETGWQETQYFGPGTRLLVL.

V and J are TRBV7-2 and TRBJ2-2; D may match TRBD1 or TRBD2 (5 bases each). The germline V and J ends were trimmed by 1 base and 0 bases, with 12 bases remaining between them. This CDR3 is built from 17 residues. Germline loops: CDR1 SGHTA, CDR2 FQGNSA. The CDR3 DNA reads TGTGCCAGCAGCTTAGGTTCGGGGCTAGCGAACACCGGGGAGCTGTTTTTT. It encodes CASSLGSGLANTGELFF.

The rearrangement uses TRBV18 and TRBJ2-2; TRBD1 matches at 7 bases. The germline CDR1 and CDR2 sequences are KGHSH and LQKENI. CDR3 length: 15 residues. After removal of 6 bases from V and 2 bases from J, the junction contained 6 bases not matched to a gene. CDR3 sequence (DNA): TGTGCCAGCTCCCCGGGACAGCCAAACACCGGGGAGCTGTTTTTT. As protein: CASSPGQPNTGELFF.

This chain uses TRBV5-4 with TRBJ2-3, with D hard to call. Germline V gene sequence: CDR1 SGHNT, CDR2 YYREEE (reference sequence). V lost 4 bases, J lost 2 bases, and 17 bases lay in between. The CDR3 is 16 amino acids. The CDR3 region is CASSPPARQHTDTQYF. In nucleotides, the CDR3 is TGTGCCAGCAGCCCCCCCGCGCGGCAACACACAGATACGCAGTATTTT.